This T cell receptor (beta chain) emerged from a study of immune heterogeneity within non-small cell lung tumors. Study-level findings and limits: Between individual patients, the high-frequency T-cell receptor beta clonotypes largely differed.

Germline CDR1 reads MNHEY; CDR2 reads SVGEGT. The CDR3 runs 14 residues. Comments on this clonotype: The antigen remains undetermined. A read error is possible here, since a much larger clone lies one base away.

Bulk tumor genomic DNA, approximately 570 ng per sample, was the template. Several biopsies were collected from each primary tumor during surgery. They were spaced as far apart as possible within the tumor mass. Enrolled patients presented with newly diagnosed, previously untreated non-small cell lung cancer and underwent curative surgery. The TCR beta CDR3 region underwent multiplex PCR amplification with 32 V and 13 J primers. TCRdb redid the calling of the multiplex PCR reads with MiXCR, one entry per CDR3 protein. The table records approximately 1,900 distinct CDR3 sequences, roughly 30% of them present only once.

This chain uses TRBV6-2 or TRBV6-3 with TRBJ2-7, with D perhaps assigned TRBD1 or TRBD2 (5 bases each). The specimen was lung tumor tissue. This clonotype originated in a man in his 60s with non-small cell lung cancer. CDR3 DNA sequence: TGTGACAGCAGCCGAGGGACCCCGGGATACGAGCAGTACTTC. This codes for CDSSRGTPGYEQYF.